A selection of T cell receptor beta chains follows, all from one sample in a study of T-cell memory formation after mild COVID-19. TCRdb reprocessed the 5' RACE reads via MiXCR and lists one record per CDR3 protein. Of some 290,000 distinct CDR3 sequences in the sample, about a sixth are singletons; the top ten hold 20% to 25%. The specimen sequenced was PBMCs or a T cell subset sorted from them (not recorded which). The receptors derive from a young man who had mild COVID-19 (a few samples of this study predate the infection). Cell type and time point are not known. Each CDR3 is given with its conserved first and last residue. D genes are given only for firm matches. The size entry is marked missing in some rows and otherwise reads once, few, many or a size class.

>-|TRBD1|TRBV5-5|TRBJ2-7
TGTGCCAGCAGCTACCCCGGGACAGGGTCCTACGAGCAGTACTTC
CASSYPGTGSYEQYF
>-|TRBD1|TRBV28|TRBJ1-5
TGTGCCAGCAGATCGGGACAGGGAACCCAGCCCCAGCATTTT
CASRSGQGTQPQHF
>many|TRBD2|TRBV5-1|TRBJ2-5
TGCGCCAGCAGCTTGACCCTAGCGGGGAGGTCGGAGACCCAGTACTTC
CASSLTLAGRSETQYF
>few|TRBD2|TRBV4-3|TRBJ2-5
TGCGCCAGCTCCGAGGGGACTAGCATCGAAGAGACCCAGTACTTC
CASSEGTSIEETQYF
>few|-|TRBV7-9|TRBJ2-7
TGTGCCAGCAACCACGGACGGGGGGCCAACGAGCAGTACTTC
CASNHGRGANEQYF
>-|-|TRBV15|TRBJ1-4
TGTGCCACCAGCACGGGAGGGGTTGAAAAACTGTTTTTT
CATSTGGVEKLFF
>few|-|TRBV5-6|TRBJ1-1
TGTGCCAGCAGCAGATATAGGAGGGACTCAGGGGTCACTGAAGCTTTCTTT
CASSRYRRDSGVTEAFF
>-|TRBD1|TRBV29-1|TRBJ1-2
TGCAGCGTTGAAGGGGGACAGGGGGTGGCTTACTATGGCTACACCTTC
CSVEGGQGVAYYGYTF
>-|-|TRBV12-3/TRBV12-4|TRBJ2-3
TGTGCCAGCAGTTCCAATCCGAGGAGGAACACAGATACGCAGTATTTT
CASSSNPRRNTDTQYF
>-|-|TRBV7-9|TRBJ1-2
TGTGCCAGCAGCTTAGGGGGGGTAGTCTATGGCTACACCTTC
CASSLGGVVYGYTF
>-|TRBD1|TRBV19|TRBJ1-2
TGTGCCAGTAGTGGAAAGACAGGGGACTATGGCTACACCTTC
CASSGKTGDYGYTF
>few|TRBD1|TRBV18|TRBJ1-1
TGTGCCAGCTCGCCTATGGGACAGTTGAACACTGAAGCTTTCTTT
CASSPMGQLNTEAFF
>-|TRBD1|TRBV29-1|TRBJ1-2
TGCAGCGTTGATACCTGGCCCGGACAGGGGGACTATGGCTACACCTTC
CSVDTWPGQGDYGYTF
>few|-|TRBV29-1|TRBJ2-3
TGCAGCGTTGAGAGGTGGCAGGGCACAGATACGCAGTATTTT
CSVERWQGTDTQYF
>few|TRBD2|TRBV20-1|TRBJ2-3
TGCAGTGCGGAGTTAGCGGGGAGCACAGATACGCAGTATTTT
CSAELAGSTDTQYF
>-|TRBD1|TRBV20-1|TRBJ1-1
TGCAGTGCCGAAAGAGGGCAGGGGGCAACTGAAGCTTTCTTT
CSAERGQGATEAFF
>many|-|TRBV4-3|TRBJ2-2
TGCGCCAGCAGCCAAGACCCGCCCCGCGTAGCCGCCGGGGAGCTGTTTTTT
CASSQDPPRVAAGELFF